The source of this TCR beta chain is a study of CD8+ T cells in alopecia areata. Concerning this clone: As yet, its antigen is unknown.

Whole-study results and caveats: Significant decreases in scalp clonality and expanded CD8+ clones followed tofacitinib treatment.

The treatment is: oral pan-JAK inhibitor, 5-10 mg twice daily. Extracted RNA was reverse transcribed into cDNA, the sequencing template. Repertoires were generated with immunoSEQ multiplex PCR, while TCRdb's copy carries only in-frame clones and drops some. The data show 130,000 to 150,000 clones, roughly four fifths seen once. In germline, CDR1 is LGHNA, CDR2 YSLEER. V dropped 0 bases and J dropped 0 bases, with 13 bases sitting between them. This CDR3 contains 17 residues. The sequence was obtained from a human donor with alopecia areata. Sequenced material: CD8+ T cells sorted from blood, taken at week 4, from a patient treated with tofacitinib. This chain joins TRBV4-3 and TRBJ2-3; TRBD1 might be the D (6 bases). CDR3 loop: CASSQDRGTASTDTQYF. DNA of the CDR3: TGCGCCAGCAGCCAAGATAGGGGGACGGCTAGCACAGATACGCAGTATTTT.